This T cell receptor (beta chain) was recorded in a study of blood T cell repertoires in COVID-19. Study context: Italy, Spain and the United States were the sources of the convalescent and acute COVID-19 samples. PBMCs, B-cell-depleted T cells, or T cells provided the cDNA or gDNA that made up the material.

As processed by the authors: Amplification of reference gene primers provided the estimated nucleated cell counts. Sequenced by immunoSEQ multiplex PCR; TCRdb stores in-frame clones only, minus some. V, J and clone size reflect that table, while D and trimming were determined from the DNA. This table holds about 69,000 clones, roughly 86% found once. The V and J ends lost 7 bases and 1 base, in that order; junction bases with no gene match: 6. Germline V gene lookup returns CDR1 MDHEN and CDR2 SYDVKM. The CDR3 loop spans 14 amino acids. The V and J genes are TRBV28 and TRBJ2-7; TRBD2 matches at 8 bases. The specimen sequenced was peripheral blood. This TCR was sampled from a man in his forties or fifties with COVID-19, enrolled during active disease. DNA of the CDR3: TGTGCCAGCATTCCTCGCGGGAGGTCCTACGAGCAGTACTTC. Residues: CASIPRGRSYEQYF.